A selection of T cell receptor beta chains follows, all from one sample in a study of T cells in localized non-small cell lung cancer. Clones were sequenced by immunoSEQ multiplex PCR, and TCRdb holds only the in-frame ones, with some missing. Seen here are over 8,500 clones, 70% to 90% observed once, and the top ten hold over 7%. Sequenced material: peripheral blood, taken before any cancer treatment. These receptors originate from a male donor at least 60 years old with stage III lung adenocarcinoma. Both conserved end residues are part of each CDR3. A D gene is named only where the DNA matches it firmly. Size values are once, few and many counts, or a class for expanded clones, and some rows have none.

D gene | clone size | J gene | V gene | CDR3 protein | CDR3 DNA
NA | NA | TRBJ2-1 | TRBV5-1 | CASSLSISETRNEQFF | TGCGCCAGCAGCTTGAGCATCTCGGAGACGAGGAATGAGCAGTTCTTC
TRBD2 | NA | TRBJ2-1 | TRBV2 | CASRATVGTSGGPEGEQFF | TGTGCCAGCAGGGCCACCGTCGGGACTAGCGGGGGCCCAGAGGGTGAGCAGTTCTTC
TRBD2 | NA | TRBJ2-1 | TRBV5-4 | CASSPIAGSGDEQFF | TGCGCCAGCAGCCCGATAGCGGGATCGGGGGATGAGCAGTTCTTC
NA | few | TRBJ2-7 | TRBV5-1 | CASSLEGEGPYEQYF | TGCGCCAGCAGCTTGGAAGGGGAAGGGCCCTACGAGCAGTACTTC
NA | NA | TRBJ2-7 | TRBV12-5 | CASGWGVVEQYF | TGTGCTAGTGGTTGGGGTGTTGTAGAGCAGTACTTC
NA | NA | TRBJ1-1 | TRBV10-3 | CAISAGVTEAFF | TGTGCCATCAGTGCAGGGGTTACTGAAGCTTTCTTT
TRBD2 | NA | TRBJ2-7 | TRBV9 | CASSVSERREGYEQYF | TGTGCCAGCAGCGTAAGTGAAAGGCGGGAGGGCTACGAGCAGTACTTC
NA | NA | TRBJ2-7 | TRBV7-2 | CASSLEPGEQYF | TGTGCCAGCAGCTTAGAACCGGGCGAGCAGTACTTC
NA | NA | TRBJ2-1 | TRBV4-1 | CASSQAPNSNEQFF | TGCGCCAGCAGCCAAGCTCCCAATTCCAATGAGCAGTTCTTC
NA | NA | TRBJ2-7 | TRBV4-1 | CASSRGPVEQYF | TGCGCCAGCAGCCGGGGGCCAGTCGAGCAGTACTTC
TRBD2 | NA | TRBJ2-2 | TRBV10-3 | CAISEGSGKANTGELFF | TGTGCCATCAGTGAGGGTAGCGGGAAGGCGAACACCGGGGAGCTGTTTTTT
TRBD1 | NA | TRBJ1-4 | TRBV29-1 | CSARQGSGEKLFF | TGCAGCGCTCGACAGGGGTCGGGGGAAAAACTGTTTTTT
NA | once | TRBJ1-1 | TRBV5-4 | CPGKGNGAFF | TGTCCCGGCAAAGGGAACGGAGCTTTCTTT
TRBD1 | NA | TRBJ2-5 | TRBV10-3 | CAISDVQGATQYF | TGTGCCATCAGTGACGTACAGGGGGCGACCCAGTACTTC
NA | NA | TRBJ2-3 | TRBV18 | CASSPEVVEDTQYF | TGTGCCAGCTCACCAGAGGTAGTGGAGGATACGCAGTATTTT
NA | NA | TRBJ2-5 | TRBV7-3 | CASSSGETQYF | TGTGCCAGCAGCTCGGGGGAGACCCAGTACTTC
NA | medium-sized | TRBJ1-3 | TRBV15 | CATSRASPDTIYF | TGTGCCACCAGCAGAGCCTCCCCGGACACCATATATTTT
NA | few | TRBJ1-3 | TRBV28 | CASSKSVGNTIYF | TGTGCCAGCAGCAAAAGTGTCGGAAACACCATATATTTT
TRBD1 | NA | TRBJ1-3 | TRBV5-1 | CASSPDREGNTIYF | TGCGCCAGCAGCCCGGACAGGGAGGGAAACACCATATATTTT
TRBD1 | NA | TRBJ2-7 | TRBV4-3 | CASSQDNSGGGYEQYF | TGCGCCAGCAGCCAAGATAATTCAGGGGGTGGCTACGAGCAGTACTTC
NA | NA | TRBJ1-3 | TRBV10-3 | CAIVPEGSGNTIYF | TGTGCCATCGTGCCGGAGGGGAGTGGAAACACCATATATTTT
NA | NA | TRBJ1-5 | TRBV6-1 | CASSETHRNQPQHF | TGTGCCAGCAGTGAGACCCACAGGAATCAGCCCCAGCATTTT
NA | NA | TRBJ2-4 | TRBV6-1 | CASSEEPGRPKNIQYF | TGTGCCAGCAGTGAAGAACCCGGCCGACCTAAAAACATTCAGTACTTC
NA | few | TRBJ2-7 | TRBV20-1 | CSARKLREQYF | TGCAGTGCTAGGAAGCTTCGCGAGCAGTACTTC
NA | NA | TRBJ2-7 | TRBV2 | CASSEEAGLLYEQYF | TGTGCCAGCAGTGAAGAAGCAGGGCTCCTCTACGAGCAGTACTTC
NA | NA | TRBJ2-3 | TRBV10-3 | CALKGGAEPDTQYF | TGTGCCTTAAAGGGGGGAGCAGAACCCGATACGCAGTATTTT
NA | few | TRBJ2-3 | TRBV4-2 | CASSQESDGTQYF | TGTGCCAGCAGCCAAGAGAGCGATGGTACGCAGTATTTT
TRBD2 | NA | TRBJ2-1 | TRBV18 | CASSPPMAGGRVEQFF | TGTGCCAGCTCACCCCCTATGGCGGGGGGGCGGGTTGAGCAGTTCTTC
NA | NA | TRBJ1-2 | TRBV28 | CASSLRNAYGYTF | TGTGCCAGCAGTCTCAGAAACGCCTATGGCTACACCTTC
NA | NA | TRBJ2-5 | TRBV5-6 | CASSLRALGGETQYF | TGTGCCAGCAGCCTGAGGGCCCTAGGAGGAGAGACCCAGTACTTC
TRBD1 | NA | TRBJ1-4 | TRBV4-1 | CASSPGQGDEKLFF | TGCGCCAGCAGCCCGGGACAGGGAGACGAAAAACTGTTTTTT
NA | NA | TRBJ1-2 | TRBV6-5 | CASSYDSNYGYTF | TGTGCCAGCAGTTACGACAGCAACTATGGCTACACCTTC
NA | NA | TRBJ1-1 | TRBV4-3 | CASSQDGEGDGETEAFF | TGCGCCAGCAGCCAAGATGGGGAGGGGGACGGGGAGACTGAAGCTTTCTTT
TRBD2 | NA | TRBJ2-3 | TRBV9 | CASSGGASSGGNTQYF | TGTGCCAGCAGCGGCGGCGCGTCGAGCGGGGGCAATACGCAGTATTTT
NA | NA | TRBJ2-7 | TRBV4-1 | CASSQRPRGVNEQYF | TGCGCCAGCAGCCAAAGGCCCAGGGGTGTCAACGAGCAGTACTTC